This paragraph reports one TCR beta chain. This clone was seen repeatedly, ten times or more. Its antigen is not yet known. The record has no base qualities; no much larger clone is one base away. Including the terminal cysteine and phenylalanine, the CDR3 comprises 13 residues. The retained sequence is limited to the CDR3, 39 bases, with the frame set at the first base. As encoded in the germline V gene, CDR1 is KGHSH while CDR2 is LQKENI. At the junction V is shortened by 4 bases and J by 5 bases, with 8 bases in between. The sample originates from a study of beta chain features in type 1 diabetes (dated by TCRdb to the late 2010s). With respect to the entire study: No differences in mean age, gender distribution, total cell number or subset yield were found between patients and healthy donors. A total of 85 million to 140 million sorted cells were examined across all samples, and a strong correlation was observed between cell number per subset and RNA yield. Regulatory and stem cell-like memory subsets were obtained from only 8 patients and about 8 healthy donors, while naive and central memory subsets were obtained from all 28 donors. The study compared TCRB repertoires of sorted circulating CD4+ T cell subsets between recently diagnosed type 1 diabetes patients and matched healthy donors. The research as a whole found: Because cDNA was sequenced instead of genomic DNA, activated cells with high expression could be over-represented, although the groups did not differ in activation or CD3 levels. In all four CD4+ subsets, TCRB CDR3 length was moderately but significantly shorter in type 1 diabetes patients. Shorter templates might have been favored by PCR, but patient and control samples were amplified and corrected together, so both groups would have been affected equally by any skew. Fewer insertions and more nucleotide deletions at VDJ recombination sites were observed in patients with type 1 diabetes, implying thymic rearrangement abnormalities. Because small numbers of individuals were included in the HLA sub-analyses, any influence of HLA type on TCRB rearrangement was left unresolved. Naive, central memory and regulatory TCRB repertoires appeared to be more alike among patients than among healthy donors.

The High Capacity cDNA Reverse Transcription Kit was used to reverse transcribe all of the isolated RNA, meaning that expressed TCRB transcripts were what got sequenced. Deep immunoSEQ sequencing was performed on naive, central memory and regulatory T cell samples, with an average of roughly 3.3 million total reads per sample. Sorted cells were lysed in RLT buffer and RNA was extracted with DNase-treated RNeasy Micro or Mini kits, depending on cell number. To prevent cross-contamination, every cell subset was processed on its own, while patient and healthy donor samples were processed together. The immunoSEQ multiplex PCR was used to amplify TCRB sequences from cDNA, yielding 87-bp fragments that span the CDR3 region. Amplicons were sequenced on the Illumina HiSeq platform. Regarding the original processing steps: Synthetic template baselines were used to correct PCR bias computationally, reads within Hamming distance 2 were collapsed, and singletons that could not be merged were discarded. Reads were aligned against IMGT to assign V, D and J genes, CDR3 length and insertions or deletions at six rearrangement sites. Clonotype counts were normalized to sorted cell number within each subset before computing true diversity and Gini coefficients with the tcR R package. Repertoire sharing was quantified using the overlap coefficient calculated on TCRB nucleotide sequences. The table comes from immuneACCESS by way of TCRdb, which keeps in-frame sequences with V and J called. Part of the clones is missing from these tables; in studies checked, under half for an unresolved V gene and the rest for unknown reasons. Clonal size and the V and J genes are those of that table, whereas D and trimming came from the DNA. Here the sample has around 300,000 clones; roughly 8% occur a single time. Over 0.8% of the sample lies in the top ten.

A single peripheral blood draw of approximately 120 mL on average was collected from each donor into heparinised tubes. Naive, central memory, regulatory and stem cell-like memory CD4+ T cells were sorted on a BD FACSAria II using a panel including CD45RO, CCR7, CD25, CD127, CD95 and CD27. Purity was above 98% for every sorted population. Right away, PBMCs were isolated by Lymphoprep density gradient centrifugation and were stained directly, with no culture step. So that batch effects would be minimized, each experiment stained and sorted samples in pairs, pairing one healthy donor with one patient.

The TCR was taken from a woman between 18 and 30 years old in good health. The chain couples TRBV18 to TRBJ2-2; matching of 5 bases hints at TRBD2 as the D gene. Sequenced input: central memory CD4+ T cells from blood. This receptor has the CDR3 CASSRERTGELFF. The DNA sequence reads TGTGCCAGCTCACGTGAGCGGACCGGGGAGCTGTTTTTT. Extended through the reference TRBV18 and TRBJ2-2 proteins, this CDR3 yields the full variable domain: NAGVMQNPRHLVRRRGQEARLRCSPMKGHSHVYWYRQLPEEGLKFMVYLQKENIIDESGMPKERFSAEFPKEGPSILRIQQVVRGDSAAYFCASSRERTGELFFGEGSRLTVL.